This T cell receptor (beta chain) was captured in a study of regulatory T cells in long-lasting Graves disease. Study conclusions and caveats: Accuracy may have suffered from the small sample size.

Time point given: newly diagnosed GD, antithyroid drugs for less than 3 months. From RNA extracted from PBMCs, the TCR library was made. Combining iRepertoire HTBI primers with Arm-PCR of CDR3 regions, the authors built TCR beta libraries. One entry per CDR3 protein results from TCRdb running MiXCR on the multiplex PCR reads. This sample yields about 200,000 distinct CDR3 sequences, of which approximately 20% are seen a single time; approximately 20% belongs to the top ten. Trimming shortened V by 4 bases and J by 16 bases, and 20 bases separated the two germline ends. The CDR3 has 13 amino acids. Germline V CDR1 and CDR2: LGHDT, YNNKEL (reference sequence). In this sample, this clonotype turned up many times. Its target is unknown.

The TCR originated in a female donor with Graves disease. This chain uses TRBV3-1 with TRBJ1-3, with D possibly TRBD1 on 5 matching bases. The source material was peripheral blood mononuclear cells (PBMCs), sampled at new diagnosis, from a patient treated with antithyroid drugs. The CDR3 DNA follows: TGTGCCAGCAGCCCGGGGTGGACTTCCGGACACTATTTT. Amino acids: CASSPGWTSGHYF. Supplemented by reference TRBV3-1 and TRBJ1-3, the full variable domain reads DTAVSQTPKYLVTQMGNDKSIKCEQNLGHDTMYWYKQDSKKFLKIMFSYNNKELIINETVPNRFSPKSPDKAHLNLHINSLELGDSAVYFCASSPGWTSGHYFGEGSWLTVV.